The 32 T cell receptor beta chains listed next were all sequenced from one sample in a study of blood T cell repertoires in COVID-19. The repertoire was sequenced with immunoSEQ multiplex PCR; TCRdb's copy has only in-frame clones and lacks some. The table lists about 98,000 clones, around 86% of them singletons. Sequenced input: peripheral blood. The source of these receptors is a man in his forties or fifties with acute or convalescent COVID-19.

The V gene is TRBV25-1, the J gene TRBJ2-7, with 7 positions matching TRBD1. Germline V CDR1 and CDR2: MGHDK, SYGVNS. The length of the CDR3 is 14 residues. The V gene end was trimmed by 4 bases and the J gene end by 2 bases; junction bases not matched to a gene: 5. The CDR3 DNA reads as TGTGCCAGCAGTGTTCGACAGGGACCCTACGAGCAGTACTTC. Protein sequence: CASSVRQGPYEQYF.

The DNA of the CDR3 is TGTGCCAGCAGCCCCCGGACTGAAGAGACCCAGTACTTC. This encodes CASSPRTEETQYF. The V gene is TRBV11-3, the J gene TRBJ2-5; a weak D match, TRBD2 (5 bases). V lost 5 bases and J 3 bases, leaving 10 bases between the germline ends. From germline, CDR1 is SGHNT and CDR2 YENEEA. The CDR3 consists of 13 residues.

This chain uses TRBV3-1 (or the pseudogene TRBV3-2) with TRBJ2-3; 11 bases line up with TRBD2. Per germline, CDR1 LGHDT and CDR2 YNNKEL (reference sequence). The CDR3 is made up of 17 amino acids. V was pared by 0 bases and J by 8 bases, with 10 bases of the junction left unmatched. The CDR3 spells CASSQERGLAELSTQYF. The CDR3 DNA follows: TGTGCCAGCAGCCAAGAGAGGGGACTAGCGGAACTCAGTACGCAGTATTTT.

This CDR3 is CASSLAGGAYNEQFF. In DNA, the CDR3 is TGTGCCAGCAGCTTAGCAGGGGGCGCCTACAATGAGCAGTTCTTC. The chain recombines TRBV7-8 with TRBJ2-1; 7 bases agree with TRBD1. CDR3 length: 15 amino acids. V shed 0 bases, J shed 2 bases, and the junction held 1 base outside the gene matches. Germline CDR1 SGHVS, CDR2 FQNEAQ.

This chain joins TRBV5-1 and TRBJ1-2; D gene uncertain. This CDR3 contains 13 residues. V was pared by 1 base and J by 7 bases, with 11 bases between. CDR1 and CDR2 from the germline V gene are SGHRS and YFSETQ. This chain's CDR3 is CASSLNEFIGYTF. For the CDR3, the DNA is TGCGCCAGCAGCTTGAACGAGTTTATTGGCTACACCTTC.

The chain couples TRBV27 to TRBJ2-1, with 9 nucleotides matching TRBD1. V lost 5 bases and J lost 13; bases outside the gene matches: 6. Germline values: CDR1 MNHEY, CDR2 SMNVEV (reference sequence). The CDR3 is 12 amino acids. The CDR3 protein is CASSVTGGVQFF. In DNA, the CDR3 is TGTGCCAGCAGTGTGACAGGGGGGGTACAGTTCTTC.

The CDR3 DNA reads as TGTGCCAGCACCACGGGACTCGGCAATCAGCCCCAGCATTTT. As protein: CASTTGLGNQPQHF. The rearrangement joins TRBV5-5 to TRBJ1-5, with a possible D match to TRBD1 (5 bases). This CDR3 spans 14 amino acids. Germline V gives CDR1 SGHKS, CDR2 YYEKEE (reference sequence). V was clipped by 6 bases and J by 2 bases, with 12 bases between them.

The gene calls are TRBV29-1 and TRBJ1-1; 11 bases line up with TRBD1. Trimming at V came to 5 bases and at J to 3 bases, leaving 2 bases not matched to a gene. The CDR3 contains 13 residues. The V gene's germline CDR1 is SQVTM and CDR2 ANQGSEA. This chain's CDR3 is CSVLGQGDTEAFF. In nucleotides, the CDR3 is TGCAGCGTTCTGGGACAGGGGGACACTGAAGCTTTCTTT.

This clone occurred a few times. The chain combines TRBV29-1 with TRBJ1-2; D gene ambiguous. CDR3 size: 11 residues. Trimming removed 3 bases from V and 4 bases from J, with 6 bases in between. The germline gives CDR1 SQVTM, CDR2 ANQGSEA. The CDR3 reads CSVETPYGYTF. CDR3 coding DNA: TGCAGCGTTGAGACACCCTATGGCTACACCTTC.

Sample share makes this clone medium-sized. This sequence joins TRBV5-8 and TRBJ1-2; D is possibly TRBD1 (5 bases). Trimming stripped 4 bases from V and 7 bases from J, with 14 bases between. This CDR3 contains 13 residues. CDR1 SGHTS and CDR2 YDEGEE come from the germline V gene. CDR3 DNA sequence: TGTGCCAGCAGCCCGTACGGGGGTCGTGGCTACACCTTC. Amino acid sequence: CASSPYGGRGYTF.

DNA of the CDR3: TGCGCCAGCAGCACCCGACAGGGGCCGAACACTGAAGCTTTCTTT. Its translation: CASSTRQGPNTEAFF. This chain links TRBV5-1 with TRBJ1-1; 8 bases align to TRBD1. Germline assignment: CDR1 SGHRS and CDR2 YFSETQ. With 4 bases clipped from V and 1 base from J, the junction kept 6 bases outside the gene matches. This CDR3 is built from 15 residues. Full variable domain (missing parts from reference TRBV5-1 and TRBJ1-1): KAGVTQTPRYLIKTRGQQVTLSCSPISGHRSVSWYQQTPGQGLQFLFEYFSETQRNKGNFPGRFSGRQFSNSRSEMNVSTLELGDSALYLCASSTRQGPNTEAFFGQGTRLTVV.

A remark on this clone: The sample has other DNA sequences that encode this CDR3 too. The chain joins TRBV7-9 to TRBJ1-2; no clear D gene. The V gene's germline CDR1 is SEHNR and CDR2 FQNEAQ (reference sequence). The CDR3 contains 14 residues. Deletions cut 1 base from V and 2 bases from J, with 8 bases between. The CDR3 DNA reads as TGTGCCAGCAGCTTAGAAACGGGGAACTATGGCTACACCTTC. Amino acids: CASSLETGNYGYTF.

The CDR3 DNA reads as TGCGCCAGCAGCCTGAACTCGGGACAGGCGTTCAACTATGGCTACACCTTC. Encoded protein: CASSLNSGQAFNYGYTF. The genes are TRBV4-1 and TRBJ1-2; 8 positions agree with TRBD1. This CDR3 is built from 17 residues. CDR1 MGHRA and CDR2 YSYEKL come from the germline V gene. V was pared by 4 bases and J by 2 bases, with 12 bases of the junction left unmatched.

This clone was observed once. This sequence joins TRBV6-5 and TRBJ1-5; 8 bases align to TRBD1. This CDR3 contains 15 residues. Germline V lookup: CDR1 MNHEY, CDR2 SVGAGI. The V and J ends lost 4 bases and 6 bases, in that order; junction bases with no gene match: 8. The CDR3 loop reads CASSSIRGLGQPQHF. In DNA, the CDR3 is TGTGCCAGCAGTTCCATCAGGGGGCTAGGTCAGCCCCAGCATTTT.

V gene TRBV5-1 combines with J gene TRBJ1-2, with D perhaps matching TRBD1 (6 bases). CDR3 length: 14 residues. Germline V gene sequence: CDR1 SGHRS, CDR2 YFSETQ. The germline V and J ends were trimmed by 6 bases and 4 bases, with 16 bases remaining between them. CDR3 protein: CASKSQQGGYGYTF. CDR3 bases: TGCGCCAGCAAGAGTCAACAGGGCGGCTATGGCTACACCTTC.

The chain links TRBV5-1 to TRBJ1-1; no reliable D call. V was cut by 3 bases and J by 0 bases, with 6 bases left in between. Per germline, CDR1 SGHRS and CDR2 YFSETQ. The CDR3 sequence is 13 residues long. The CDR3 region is CASSSAVNTEAFF. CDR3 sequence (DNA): TGCGCCAGCAGCTCCGCAGTGAACACTGAAGCTTTCTTT.

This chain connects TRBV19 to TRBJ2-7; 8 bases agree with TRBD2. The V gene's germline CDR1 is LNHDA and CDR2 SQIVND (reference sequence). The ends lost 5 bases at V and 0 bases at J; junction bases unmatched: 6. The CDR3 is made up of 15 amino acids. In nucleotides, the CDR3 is TGTGCCAGTAGTGCCTCGAGCGGGAGCTCCTACGAGCAGTACTTC. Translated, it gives CASSASSGSSYEQYF.

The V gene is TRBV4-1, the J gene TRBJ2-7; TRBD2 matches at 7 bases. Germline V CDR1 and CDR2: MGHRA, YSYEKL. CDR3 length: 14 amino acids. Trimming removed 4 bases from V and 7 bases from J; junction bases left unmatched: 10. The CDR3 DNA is TGCGCCAGCAGCCCTCGGGCGGGAGCGAGAGAGCAGTACTTC. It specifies CASSPRAGAREQYF.

CDR3 sequence reads: CASRYPGVAGAQQYF. The DNA for the CDR3 is TGTGCCAGCAGATACCCCGGAGTAGCGGGAGCCCAACAGTACTTC. The chain carries TRBV7-2 and TRBJ2-7, with 9 bases lining up with TRBD2. Germline lookup yields CDR1 SGHTA and CDR2 FQGNSA. This CDR3 contains 15 residues. Unmatched junction bases numbered 16, after V lost 6 bases and J lost 10 bases.

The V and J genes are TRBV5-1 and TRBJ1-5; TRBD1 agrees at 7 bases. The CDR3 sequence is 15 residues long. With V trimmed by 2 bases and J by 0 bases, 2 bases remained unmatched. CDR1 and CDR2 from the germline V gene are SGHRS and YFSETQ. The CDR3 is CASSFTGDSNQPQHF. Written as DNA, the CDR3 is TGCGCCAGCAGCTTCACAGGGGATAGCAATCAGCCCCAGCATTTT. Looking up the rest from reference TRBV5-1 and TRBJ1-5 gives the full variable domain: KAGVTQTPRYLIKTRGQQVTLSCSPISGHRSVSWYQQTPGQGLQFLFEYFSETQRNKGNFPGRFSGRQFSNSRSEMNVSTLELGDSALYLCASSFTGDSNQPQHFGDGTRLSIL.

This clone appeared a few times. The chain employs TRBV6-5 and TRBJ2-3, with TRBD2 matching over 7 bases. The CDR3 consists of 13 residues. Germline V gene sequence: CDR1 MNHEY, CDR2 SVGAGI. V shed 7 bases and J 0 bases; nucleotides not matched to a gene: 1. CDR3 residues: CASKRGSTDTQYF. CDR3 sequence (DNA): TGTGCCAGCAAGCGGGGCAGCACAGATACGCAGTATTTT.

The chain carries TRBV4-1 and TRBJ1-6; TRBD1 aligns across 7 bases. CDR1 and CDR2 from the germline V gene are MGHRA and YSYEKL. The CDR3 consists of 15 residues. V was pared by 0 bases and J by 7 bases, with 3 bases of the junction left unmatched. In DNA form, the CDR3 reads TGCGCCAGCAGCCAAGAACGGGACAGAAATTCACCCCTCCACTTT. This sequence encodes CASSQERDRNSPLHF.

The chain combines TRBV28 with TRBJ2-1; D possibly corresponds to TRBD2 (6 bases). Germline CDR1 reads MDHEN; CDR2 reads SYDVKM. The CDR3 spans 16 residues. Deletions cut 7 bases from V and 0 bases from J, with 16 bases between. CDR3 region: CASTPAGKSSYNEQFF. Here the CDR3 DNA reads TGTGCCAGCACCCCTGCGGGGAAGAGCTCCTACAATGAGCAGTTCTTC.

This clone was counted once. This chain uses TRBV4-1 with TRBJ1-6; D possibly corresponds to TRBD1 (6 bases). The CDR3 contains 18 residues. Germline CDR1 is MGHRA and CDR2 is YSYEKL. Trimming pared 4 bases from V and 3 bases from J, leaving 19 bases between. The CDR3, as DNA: TGCGCCAGCAGCCCCGCTACCGGACAGCTACTCTATAATTCACCCCTCCACTTT. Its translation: CASSPATGQLLYNSPLHF.

Written as DNA, the CDR3 is TGTGCCAGCAGCTTAGTTGCCACTGAGAACACTGAAGCTTTCTTT. This gives the protein CASSLVATENTEAFF. V usage is TRBV7-2 and J usage is TRBJ1-1, with no clear D. Per germline, CDR1 SGHTA and CDR2 FQGNSA. Trimming left V 1 base short and J 1 base short, with 10 bases between. The CDR3 loop spans 15 amino acids.

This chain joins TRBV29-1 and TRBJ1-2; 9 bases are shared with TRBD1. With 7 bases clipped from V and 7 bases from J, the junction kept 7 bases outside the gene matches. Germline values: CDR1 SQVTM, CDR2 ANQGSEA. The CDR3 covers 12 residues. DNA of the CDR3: TGCAGCGCTGGGACAGGGAGCGGTGGCTACACCTTC. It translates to CSAGTGSGGYTF.

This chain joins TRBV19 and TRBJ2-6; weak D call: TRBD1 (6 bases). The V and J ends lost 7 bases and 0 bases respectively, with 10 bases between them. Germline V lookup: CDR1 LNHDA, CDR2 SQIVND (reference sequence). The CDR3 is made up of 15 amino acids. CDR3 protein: CASKGDPSGANVLTF. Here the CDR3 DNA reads TGTGCCAGTAAGGGGGACCCCTCTGGGGCCAACGTCCTGACTTTC.

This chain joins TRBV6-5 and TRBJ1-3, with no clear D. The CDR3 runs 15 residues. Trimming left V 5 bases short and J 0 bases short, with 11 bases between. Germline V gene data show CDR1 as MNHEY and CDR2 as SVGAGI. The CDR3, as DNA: TGTGCCAGCAGTAAGGCGGGCCACTCTGGAAACACCATATATTTT. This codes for CASSKAGHSGNTIYF.

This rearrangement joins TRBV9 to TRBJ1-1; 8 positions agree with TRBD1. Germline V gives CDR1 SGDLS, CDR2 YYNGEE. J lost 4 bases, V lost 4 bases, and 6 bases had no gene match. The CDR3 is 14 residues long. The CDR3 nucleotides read TGTGCCAGCAGCTTGGACAGGGAGGGCACTGAAGCTTTCTTT. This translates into CASSLDREGTEAFF.

CDR3 sequence (DNA): TGTGCCAGCAGCTCAGGGCCCCGGGACTCCTCCTACGAGCAGTACTTC. It translates to CASSSGPRDSSYEQYF. This chain uses TRBV7-2 with TRBJ2-7, with D tentatively TRBD2 (6 bases). Germline CDR1 is SGHTA and CDR2 is FQGNSA. Trimming cost V 4 bases and J 0 bases, with 16 bases left between them. The CDR3 covers 16 residues.

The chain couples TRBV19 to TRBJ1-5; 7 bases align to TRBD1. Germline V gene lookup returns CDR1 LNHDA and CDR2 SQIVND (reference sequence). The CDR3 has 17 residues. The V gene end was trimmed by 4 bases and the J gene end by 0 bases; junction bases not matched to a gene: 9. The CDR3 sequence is CASSTQTGIFSNQPQHF. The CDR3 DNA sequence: TGTGCCAGTAGTACCCAGACAGGGATTTTTAGCAATCAGCCCCAGCATTTT.

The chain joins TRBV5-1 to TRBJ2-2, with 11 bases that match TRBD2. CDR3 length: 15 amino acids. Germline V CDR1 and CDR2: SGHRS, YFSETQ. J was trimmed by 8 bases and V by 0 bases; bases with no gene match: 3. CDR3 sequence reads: CASSLVTSGTGELFF. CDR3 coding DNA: TGCGCCAGCAGCTTGGTGACTAGCGGGACGGGGGAGCTGTTTTTT.